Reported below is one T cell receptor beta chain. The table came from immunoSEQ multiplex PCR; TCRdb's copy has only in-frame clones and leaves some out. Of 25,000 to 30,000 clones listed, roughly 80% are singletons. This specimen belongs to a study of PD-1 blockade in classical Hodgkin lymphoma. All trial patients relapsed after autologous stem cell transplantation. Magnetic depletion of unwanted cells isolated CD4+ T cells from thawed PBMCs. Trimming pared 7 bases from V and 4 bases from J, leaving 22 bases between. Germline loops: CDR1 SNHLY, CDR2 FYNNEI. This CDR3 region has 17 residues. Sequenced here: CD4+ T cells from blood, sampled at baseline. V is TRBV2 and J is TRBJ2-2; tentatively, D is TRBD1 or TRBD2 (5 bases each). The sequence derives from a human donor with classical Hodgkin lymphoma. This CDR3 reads CASTDSQTGPSTGELFF. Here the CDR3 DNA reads TGTGCCAGCACCGACTCCCAGACGGGACCAAGCACCGGGGAGCTGTTTTTT. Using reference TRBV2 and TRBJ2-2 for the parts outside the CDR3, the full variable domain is EPEVTQTPSHQVTQMGQEVILRCVPISNHLYFYWYRQILGQKVEFLVSFYNNEISEKSEIFDDQFSVERPDGSNFTLKIRSTKLEDSAMYFCASTDSQTGPSTGELFFGEGSRLTVL.